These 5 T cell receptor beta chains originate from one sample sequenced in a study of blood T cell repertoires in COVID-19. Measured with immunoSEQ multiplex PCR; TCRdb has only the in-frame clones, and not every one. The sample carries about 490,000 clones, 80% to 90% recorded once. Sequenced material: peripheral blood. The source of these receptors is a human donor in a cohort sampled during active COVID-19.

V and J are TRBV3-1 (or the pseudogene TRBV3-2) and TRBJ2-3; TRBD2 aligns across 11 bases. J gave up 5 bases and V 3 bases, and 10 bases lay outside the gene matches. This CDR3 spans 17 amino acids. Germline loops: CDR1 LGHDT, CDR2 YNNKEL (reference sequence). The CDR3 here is CASSQSLAGVLIDTQYF. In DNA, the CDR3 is TGTGCCAGCAGCCAGTCACTAGCGGGAGTTCTAATAGATACGCAGTATTTT.

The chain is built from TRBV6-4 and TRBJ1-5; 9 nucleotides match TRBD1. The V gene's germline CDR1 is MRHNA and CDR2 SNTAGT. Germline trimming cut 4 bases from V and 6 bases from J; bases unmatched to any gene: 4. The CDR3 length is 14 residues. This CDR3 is CASSGDREGQPQHF. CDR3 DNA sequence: TGTGCCAGCAGTGGGGACAGGGAAGGTCAGCCCCAGCATTTT.

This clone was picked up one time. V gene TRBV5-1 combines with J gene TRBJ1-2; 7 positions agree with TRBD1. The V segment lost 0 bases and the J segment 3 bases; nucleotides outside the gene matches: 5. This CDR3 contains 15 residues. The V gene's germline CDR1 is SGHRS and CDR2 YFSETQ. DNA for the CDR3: TGCGCCAGCAGCTTGGAACAGGGGACCTACTATGGCTACACCTTC. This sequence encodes CASSLEQGTYYGYTF.

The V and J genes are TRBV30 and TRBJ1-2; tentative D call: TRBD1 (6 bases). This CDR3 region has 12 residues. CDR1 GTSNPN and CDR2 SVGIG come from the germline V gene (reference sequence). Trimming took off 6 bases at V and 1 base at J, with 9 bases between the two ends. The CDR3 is CACQDSNYGYTF. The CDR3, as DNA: TGTGCCTGTCAGGACAGTAACTATGGCTACACCTTC.

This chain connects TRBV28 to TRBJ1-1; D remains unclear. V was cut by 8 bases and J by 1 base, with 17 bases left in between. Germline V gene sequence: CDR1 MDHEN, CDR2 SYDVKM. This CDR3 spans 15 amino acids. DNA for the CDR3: TGTGCCAGCCTCGTCCAGATGGGCTGGAACACTGAAGCTTTCTTT. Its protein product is CASLVQMGWNTEAFF. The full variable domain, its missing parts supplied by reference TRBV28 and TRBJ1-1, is DVKVTQSSRYLVKRTGEKVFLECVQDMDHENMFWYRQDPGLGLRLIYFSYDVKMKEKGDIPEGYSVSREKKERFSLILESASTNQTSMYLCASLVQMGWNTEAFFGQGTRLTVV.